This entry is about one T cell receptor (beta chain). Its antigen is unknown. Base qualities are not provided; no much larger clone lies one nucleotide away. This specimen comes from a study of memory CD4+ T cells and cytomegalovirus serostatus (dated by TCRdb to between 2018 and 2020). For context, the study as a whole: A total of roughly 35 healthy Belgian adults, of whom 9 were CMV seropositive and 24 were CMV seronegative, were included in the cohort. CD4+ memory TCRbeta repertoires of a Belgian cohort with known cytomegalovirus serostatus were sequenced in order to replicate a published TCR-based CMV serostatus classifier. Broader findings and caveats from the paper: Only CD4+CD45RO+ memory cells were sequenced, in contrast to the original study, in which naive and memory CD4+ and CD8+ populations were covered. CMV serostatus prediction reached a median bootstrapped AUC of 0.95 with the original framework and 0.91 with a US-trained random forest. On the Belgian cohort, the classifier based on the original framework reached a median bootstrapped AUC of nearly 0.97, with a 95% CI of 0.76-1.00. Of about 180 previously reported CMV-associated TCRbeta sequences, approximately 64 appeared in the CD4+ memory repertoires, each in one to five individuals. The results were interpreted as suggesting that the CMV-associated TCR signature is mostly present in the CD4+ memory repertoire.

The Quick-DNA Microprep Kit was used to extract genomic DNA from the sorted cells. Amplification of TCRbeta DNA was done with the immunoSEQ hsTCRbeta kit, following the protocol from the manufacturer. An Illumina MiSeq instrument was used to sequence the TCRbeta libraries. The original methods were these. Following removal of out-of-frame sequences, 2 million to 2.5 million distinct TCRbeta sequences were retained, with an average of roughly 70,000 per individual. Two values were used to score each individual: the count of 164 previously reported CMV-associated TCRbeta sequences and the total count of productive distinct TCRbeta sequences. A beta-binomial model was reimplemented in Python, and scikit-learn random forests with default parameters were trained on US cohort data. Classifier performance on the Belgian cohort was summarized as median AUC with percentile confidence intervals calculated over 10,000 bootstrap iterations. In TCRdb, the immuneACCESS table is reduced to in-frame sequences with V and J assigned. These tables do not hold every clone; where another copy was compared, an unresolved V gene accounts for under half, and the others remain unexplained. V and J calls and clone size are copied from that table; D and trimming were computed from the DNA. Recorded for this sample are some 87,000 clones; 80% of them occurred a single time. The top ten clones comprise about 3.6% of the sample.

Its CDR3 holds 17 amino acids, cysteine through phenylalanine. The CDR3 DNA has 51 bases and is translated from base 1. The CDR1 and CDR2 encoded by the germline V gene are SGDLS and YYNGEE. Compared with germline, V lacks 4 bases and J lacks 2 bases; bases without a gene match: 10. Single viable CD3+CD4+CD8-CD45RO+ cells were sorted as memory CD4+ T cells on a FACSAria II. CMV serostatus was determined using a Roche Elecsys assay that detects serum IgG against CMV pp150, pp28, p38 and p52. Following thawing, total CD4+ T cells were enriched through positive selection using CD4 magnetic microbeads. The samples came from a different study that was designed specifically to examine the CD4+ T cell memory repertoire. Peripheral blood mononuclear cells were isolated and cryopreserved according to standard operating procedures, and serum was stored at -80 degrees C. CD3-PerCP (BW264/56), CD4-APC (RPA-T4), CD45RO-PE (UCHT1) and CD8-Pacific Orange (3B5) antibodies were used for staining, and non-viable cells were excluded with Sytox blue.

The source of this sequence is an adult in good health and CMV-seropositive. Sequencing used memory CD4+ T cells from blood. The sequence links TRBV9 to TRBJ2-3; 10 bases in between match TRBD2. The nucleotides are TGTGCCAGCAGCTTGTGGTCCGGGACTAGCGCCACAGATACGCAGTATTTT. It translates as CASSLWSGTSATDTQYF.